Here is one TCR beta chain with its context. Its binding antigen is unknown. Base qualities are not at hand, and no much larger clone is one base apart. This record comes from a study of OX40 agonist ivuxolimab in advanced cancers. Background for the entire study: The costimulatory receptor OX40 (CD134) was targeted by ivuxolimab, a fully human IgG2 agonistic monoclonal antibody. Prior anti-PD-1, anti-PD-L1 or anti-CTLA-4 therapy was permitted, and about 40% of dose-escalation patients had received checkpoint inhibitors. The point of sequencing TCRbeta in the periphery was to test whether ivuxolimab changed TCR sequence diversity and drove clonal T-cell expansion. In the dose-escalation cohort, roughly 80% of patients were male, and the mean age was approximately 64 years, with a range of about 20 to 90. The monotherapy dose-escalation portion (N = 52 patients) of the phase I ivuxolimab trial is reported in the paper. Of the 50 or so patients in dose escalation, about 20 had hepatocellular carcinoma, some 15 had melanoma, 9 had renal cell carcinoma and 9 had head and neck cancer. Intravenous ivuxolimab was administered to patients every 2 weeks at six dose levels: 0.01, 0.1, 0.3, 1.5, 3 and 10 mg/kg. Partial responses were achieved by three dose-escalation patients, of whom one had hepatocellular carcinoma and two had cutaneous melanoma.

The trial excluded patients who had a history of autoimmune disease or who were on systemic immunosuppression. Peripheral blood for TCR sequencing was collected from all dose cohorts at baseline, on cycle 4 day 1, and on cycle 7 day 1. The samples were taken from a phase I, first-in-human, multicenter, open-label dose-escalation trial of ivuxolimab. The trial enrolled adults with locally advanced or metastatic head and neck squamous cell, hepatocellular, melanoma or renal cell carcinoma. Before TCR sequencing, CD4+ T cells and CD8+ T cells from peripheral blood were sorted into separate populations. Broad study findings and their caveats: Low levels of normalized T-cell clonal expansion were also seen in some patients who did not respond. After ivuxolimab, expanded clones were on average more numerous among CD8+ T cells than among CD4+ T cells. The antigen specificity of the peripheral T cells that underwent clonal expansion was not determined. At doses of 0.1 to 3.0 mg/kg, clonal expansion of both CD4+ and CD8+ T cells in blood was seen between baseline and week 6. Partial responders in the 0.1-3.0 mg/kg groups had among the lowest normalized peripheral clonal expansion, especially among CD8+ T cells.

V trim: 5 bases; J trim: 10 bases; unmatched bases: 9. The CDR3 numbers 15 residues from cysteine through phenylalanine. Of all the DNA, just the CDR3 is kept, 45 bases in frame from base 1. According to the germline V gene (reference sequence), CDR1 reads SEHNR and CDR2 reads FQNEAQ. Genomic DNA was isolated from the sorted cells so that the TCRbeta CDR3 region could be sequenced. The immunoSEQ Assay was used for sequencing of TCRbeta CDR3 regions. TCRdb took over this immuneACCESS table, retaining in-frame rearrangements with V and J assigned. Such tables are incomplete; in checked studies, under half of the missing clones stem from an unresolved V gene, and the remainder is unexplained. The sample table contains more than 80,000 clones; only one count was recorded for approximately 88% of them. Jointly, the top ten make up approximately 1.5% of the sample.

The sample consisted of CD4+ or CD8+ T cells sorted from blood, taken in a trial of the OX40 agonist ivuxolimab. This sequence originates from an adult with an advanced solid tumor such as melanoma, head and neck, liver or kidney cancer. The chain uses TRBV7-9 and TRBJ2-1; a stretch of 12 junction bases matches TRBD2. The CDR3 sequence is CASSPAASGGEEQFF. The sequenced DNA: TGTGCCAGCAGCCCAGCGGCTAGCGGGGGGGAGGAGCAGTTCTTC.